One and the same sample provided the 29 T cell receptor beta chains below, sequenced in a study of CD8 T cells in ankylosing spondylitis. Their recognized antigens are unknown. Using its own MiXCR run on the 5' RACE reads, TCRdb lists one record per CDR3 protein. Of fewer than 750,000 distinct CDR3 sequences detected, under 20% appear once; the ten largest clones hold about 20%. Whole-study findings and limits: Typical of ankylosing spondylitis blood, it appeared, was a TCR beta motif of fewer than 10 highly homologous variants.

Sequenced input: blood, either unsorted or a sorted T cell fraction (not recorded which). These receptors were collected from a male donor with ankylosing spondylitis.

J is TRBJ2-7 and V is TRBV10-3; D assignment may be TRBD1 or TRBD2 (5 bases each). Germline CDR1 and CDR2: ENHRY and SYGVKD. V dropped 4 bases and J dropped 0 bases, with 10 bases sitting between them. This CDR3 is 14 amino acids long. CDR3 protein: CAISGAGGSYEQYF. Here the CDR3 DNA reads TGTGCCATCAGTGGAGCTGGGGGCTCCTACGAGCAGTACTTC.

The rearrangement uses TRBV7-9 and TRBJ2-1; TRBD2 matches 11 bases. Germline loops: CDR1 SEHNR, CDR2 FQNEAQ (reference sequence). With 2 bases clipped from V and 5 bases from J, the junction kept 2 bases outside the gene matches. The CDR3 contains 15 residues. CDR3 loop: CASSLIAGGDNEQFF. The CDR3 region has the DNA TGTGCCAGCAGCTTAATAGCGGGAGGGGACAATGAGCAGTTCTTC.

The chain couples TRBV5-8 to TRBJ1-4; 9 nucleotides agree with TRBD1. Trimming removed 4 bases from V and 5 bases from J; junction bases left unmatched: 6. The germline V gene has CDR1 SGHTS and CDR2 YDEGEE. This CDR3 is 15 amino acids long. The CDR3 loop is CASSVGGTGNEKLFF. Written as DNA, the CDR3 is TGTGCCAGCAGCGTCGGAGGGACAGGGAATGAAAAACTGTTTTTT.

The rearrangement links TRBV11-2 to TRBJ2-1; 7 bases align to TRBD2. This CDR3 is built from 20 residues. V trimming: 7 bases; J trimming: 0 bases; junction bases outside the gene matches: 21. Germline loops: CDR1 SGHAT, CDR2 FQNNGV. The CDR3 region has the DNA TGTGCCAGCACCCTTGGCTGGGGCGGGAGTTGGACGAGCTCCTACAATGAGCAGTTCTTC. It specifies CASTLGWGGSWTSSYNEQFF.

This clonotype was observed a single time. The J gene is TRBJ2-7, the V gene TRBV7-6; 9 bases line up with TRBD2. This CDR3 has 18 amino acids. V was pared by 1 base and J by 3 bases, with 13 bases of the junction left unmatched. Germline values: CDR1 SGHVS, CDR2 FNYEAQ. In DNA form, the CDR3 reads TGTGCCAGCAGCTTAGGAAGTAGCGGGAGCCCCTCCCTCTACGAGCAGTACTTC. Its protein product is CASSLGSSGSPSLYEQYF. The full variable domain, its missing parts supplied by reference TRBV7-6 and TRBJ2-7, is GAGVSQSPRYKVTKRGQDVALRCDPISGHVSLYWYRQALGQGPEFLTYFNYEAQQDKSGLPNDRFSAERPEGSISTLTIQRTEQRDSAMYRCASSLGSSGSPSLYEQYFGPGTRLTVT.

V and J are TRBV4-2 and TRBJ1-1; the match to TRBD1 covers 9 bases. Per the germline V gene, CDR1 is LGHNA and CDR2 is YNFKEQ. V was clipped by 3 bases and J by 1 base; unmatched bases: 3. The CDR3 length is 15 residues. This CDR3 reads CASSQGQGPNTEAFF. The CDR3 bases are TGTGCCAGCAGCCAGGGACAGGGCCCGAACACTGAAGCTTTCTTT.

This clonotype has just a few counts. V is TRBV5-1 and J is TRBJ1-6; D unclear. Germline loops: CDR1 SGHRS, CDR2 YFSETQ. V lost 0 bases to trimming and J lost 11 bases, with 9 bases between them. The CDR3 has 13 amino acids. The CDR3 sequence is CASSLDGNPPLHF. The CDR3 bases are TGCGCCAGCAGCTTGGACGGCAATCCACCCCTCCACTTT.

In its sample, this clonotype was seen a few times. V is TRBV18 and J is TRBJ1-1; TRBD1 might be the D (6 bases). The CDR3 runs 14 residues. Germline V CDR1 and CDR2: KGHSH, LQKENI. V lost 6 bases and J 2 bases, leaving 13 bases between the germline ends. DNA for the CDR3: TGTGCCAGCTCTAATTTGGGGGCCAACACTGAAGCTTTCTTT. This translates into CASSNLGANTEAFF.

The rearrangement joins TRBV29-1 to TRBJ2-1, with 10 nucleotides matching TRBD2. The CDR3 is 20 residues long. CDR1 and CDR2 (germline): SQVTM, ANQGSEA. With 7 bases clipped from V and 1 base from J, the junction kept 22 bases outside the gene matches. CDR3 residues: CSGTLFLAGASPLSYNEQFF. The CDR3 DNA follows: TGCAGCGGGACACTCTTTCTAGCGGGGGCCTCTCCACTTTCCTACAATGAGCAGTTCTTC.

This clonotype was counted only a few times. V is TRBV25-1 and J is TRBJ2-5; tentatively, D is TRBD2 (5 bases). The CDR3 runs to 15 residues. The germline V gene has CDR1 MGHDK and CDR2 SYGVNS. V lost 3 bases to trimming and J lost 5 bases, with 16 bases between them. The CDR3 nucleotides are TGTGCCAGCAGTGACTTAGAACGGAGGACGGAGACCCAGTACTTC. Translated: CASSDLERRTETQYF.

This clonotype was counted only a few times. This chain joins TRBV24-1 and TRBJ1-5; D remains ambiguous. Germline V gene lookup returns CDR1 KGHDR and CDR2 SFDVKD. The CDR3 consists of 14 residues. The V and J ends lost 2 bases and 7 bases respectively, with 11 bases between them. In DNA form, the CDR3 reads TGTGCCACCAGTGATTGGAGGAGTTCCCAGCCCCAGCATTTT. It encodes CATSDWRSSQPQHF.

There are a few counts of this clonotype. The chain couples TRBV20-1 to TRBJ2-7, with a possible D match to TRBD1 (6 bases). V lost 0 bases to trimming and J lost 2 bases, with 14 bases between them. CDR3 length: 15 amino acids. Germline V gene sequence: CDR1 DFQATT, CDR2 SNEGSKA (reference sequence). The DNA for the CDR3 is TGCAGTGCTAGAGAAGGTGAGAAGGGGGCCTACGAGCAGTACTTC. Translating it yields CSAREGEKGAYEQYF.

This clonotype was counted between two and nine times. The chain uses TRBV5-1 and TRBJ2-5; possibly TRBD2 for D (5 bases). The length of the CDR3 is 14 residues. Germline-derived CDR1 and CDR2 are SGHRS and YFSETQ. The V gene lost 6 bases and the J gene lost 3 bases, with 15 bases spanning the gap. The CDR3 loop reads CASMTAGVEETQYF. DNA for the CDR3: TGCGCCAGCATGACGGCCGGGGTGGAAGAGACCCAGTACTTC.

This rearrangement joins TRBV4-1 to TRBJ1-1; D not resolved. This CDR3 is built from 15 residues. Germline V gene data show CDR1 as MGHRA and CDR2 as YSYEKL. The ends were cut back, 1 base at V and 3 bases at J, with 12 bases in the middle. CDR3 DNA sequence: TGCGCCAGCAGCCAAGTCAGCCGGTATGACACTGAAGCTTTCTTT. This codes for CASSQVSRYDTEAFF.

This clonotype was picked up a small number of times. The chain links TRBV28 to TRBJ1-5, with TRBD1 matching over 9 bases. This CDR3 contains 17 residues. In germline, CDR1 is MDHEN, CDR2 SYDVKM. V was clipped by 3 bases and J by 6 bases; unmatched bases: 12. CDR3 nucleotides: TGTGCCAGCAGTTTTACCCCTCAGACAGGGGGAGGTCAGCCCCAGCATTTT. It yields the protein CASSFTPQTGGGQPQHF.

This clonotype was seen a few times. This chain connects TRBV7-2 to TRBJ1-1, with TRBD1 as a possible D gene (5 bases). Trimming took off 6 bases at V and 5 bases at J, with 16 bases between the two ends. The CDR3 consists of 14 residues. Germline V gene lookup returns CDR1 SGHTA and CDR2 FQGNSA. The CDR3, as DNA: TGTGCCAGCAGGCCCAGTTCAGGGATGACTGAAGCTTTCTTT. Residues: CASRPSSGMTEAFF.

This clonotype has at least ten counts. This rearrangement joins TRBV7-9 to TRBJ1-1, with D possibly being TRBD1 (6 bases). Germline values: CDR1 SEHNR, CDR2 FQNEAQ (reference sequence). This CDR3 comprises 15 residues. V lost 5 bases to trimming and J lost 5 bases, with 18 bases between them. As DNA, the CDR3 is TGTGCCAGCAGCCTACAGGGAAGTAGCAAAACTGAAGCTTTCTTT. Its translation: CASSLQGSSKTEAFF.

Only a few counts were recorded for this clonotype. V is TRBV29-1 and J is TRBJ2-1; D perhaps matches TRBD1 (5 bases). Trimming took off 4 bases at V and 6 bases at J, with 10 bases between the two ends. The germline gives CDR1 SQVTM, CDR2 ANQGSEA. The CDR3 length is 12 residues. CDR3 loop: CSVGYQGNEQFF. The DNA for the CDR3 is TGCAGCGTTGGGTATCAGGGCAATGAGCAGTTCTTC.

This clonotype showed up just once. The chain couples TRBV2 to TRBJ2-5; D not certain. From germline, CDR1 is SNHLY and CDR2 FYNNEI. V was pared by 7 bases and J by 5 bases, with 20 bases between. CDR3 length equals 15 residues. CDR3 in amino acids: CASTLVKGGRETQYF. The CDR3 DNA follows: TGTGCCAGCACCCTGGTCAAGGGTGGGCGGGAGACCCAGTACTTC.

This clonotype was seen repeatedly, ten times or more. This sequence joins TRBV6-2 or TRBV6-3 and TRBJ1-1; the D gene is possibly TRBD1 (5 bases). V dropped 7 bases and J dropped 1 base, with 13 bases sitting between them. Per germline, CDR1 MNHEY and CDR2 SVGEGT. This CDR3 comprises 14 residues. In DNA form, the CDR3 reads TGTGCCAGCACCATATTGGGGGGGAACACTGAAGCTTTCTTT. Residues: CASTILGGNTEAFF.

The chain joins TRBV20-1 to TRBJ2-1; 11 nucleotides align to TRBD2. The J segment lost 5 bases and the V segment lost 4 bases, leaving 7 bases of the junction unmatched. CDR3 length: 15 residues. CDR1 is DFQATT and CDR2 is SNEGSKA in the germline V gene (reference sequence). DNA of the CDR3: TGCAGTGCTATTGTGACTAGCGGGAAACACAATGAGCAGTTCTTC. This codes for CSAIVTSGKHNEQFF.

There are a few counts of this clonotype. This chain uses TRBV27 with TRBJ2-1; the match to TRBD2 covers 14 bases. V was clipped by 4 bases and J by 0 bases; unmatched bases: 11. Germline CDR1 and CDR2: MNHEY and SMNVEV (reference sequence). This CDR3 is built from 20 residues. The CDR3 here is CASSSEPGLAGGYSYNEQFF. As DNA, the CDR3 is TGTGCCAGCAGTTCGGAGCCCGGACTAGCGGGAGGTTACTCCTACAATGAGCAGTTCTTC.

At least ten counts were recorded for this clonotype. The rearrangement joins TRBV24-1 to TRBJ2-2, with TRBD2 matching 9 bases. With 3 bases clipped from V and 1 base from J, the junction kept 2 bases outside the gene matches. The CDR3 is 16 amino acids. The V gene's germline CDR1 is KGHDR and CDR2 SFDVKD. The CDR3 sequence: CATSDPAGGNTGELFF. Here the CDR3 DNA reads TGTGCCACCAGTGATCCAGCGGGGGGGAACACCGGGGAGCTGTTTTTT.

The rearrangement joins TRBV11-2 to TRBJ1-1; D possibly corresponds to TRBD1 (6 bases). Germline V gene data show CDR1 as SGHAT and CDR2 as FQNNGV. The CDR3 is 16 residues long. Trimming took off 7 bases at V and 1 base at J, with 19 bases between the two ends. Here the CDR3 DNA reads TGTGCCAGCAATCTTTCGGGGGGCAAGAGGAACACTGAAGCTTTCTTT. Protein sequence: CASNLSGGKRNTEAFF. The whole variable domain, filled in from reference TRBV11-2 and TRBJ1-1, reads EAGVAQSPRYKIIEKRQSVAFWCNPISGHATLYWYQQILGQGPKLLIQFQNNGVVDDSQLPKDRFSAERLKGVDSTLKIQPAKLEDSAVYLCASNLSGGKRNTEAFFGQGTRLTVV.

In its sample, this clonotype was seen a few times. This chain joins TRBV20-1 and TRBJ2-7; 7 bases align to TRBD1. V lost 5 bases, J lost 0 bases, and 7 bases stayed unmatched. Germline CDR1 reads DFQATT; CDR2 reads SNEGSKA (reference sequence). The CDR3 is made up of 14 amino acids. The CDR3 DNA sequence: TGCAGTGCTTCCGGGACAGAGAGCTCCTACGAGCAGTACTTC. Its protein is CSASGTESSYEQYF.

This chain links TRBV28 with TRBJ2-3; 9 positions match TRBD2. V shed 4 bases and J 4 bases; nucleotides not matched to a gene: 6. This CDR3 is built from 15 residues. Germline V gene data show CDR1 as MDHEN and CDR2 as SYDVKM. This CDR3 is CASSSERTSADTQYF. CDR3 in DNA: TGTGCCAGCAGTTCGGAAAGGACTAGCGCAGATACGCAGTATTTT.

This clonotype occurred a few times. The chain recombines TRBV7-8 with TRBJ2-6; D gene ambiguous. The CDR3 sequence is 14 residues long. Germline V gives CDR1 SGHVS, CDR2 FQNEAQ. V was shortened by 5 bases and J by 0 bases, with 5 bases between the two germline ends. The CDR3 nucleotides are TGTGCCAGCAGCGAGAGCTCTGGGGCCAACGTCCTGACTTTC. Protein product: CASSESSGANVLTF.

This chain joins TRBV6-5 and TRBJ2-2; D is unresolved. V was cut by 2 bases and J by 7 bases, with 14 bases left in between. The germline V gene encodes CDR1 MNHEY and CDR2 SVGAGI. The CDR3 loop spans 15 amino acids. In nucleotides, the CDR3 is TGTGCCAGCAGTTACGTGGGAACCCTAGACGGGGAGCTGTTTTTT. This codes for CASSYVGTLDGELFF.

At least ten counts were recorded for this clonotype. The CDR3 loop reads CASSEISGSPLHF. For the CDR3, the DNA is TGTGCCAGCAGTGAAATCTCGGGTTCACCCCTCCACTTT. The rearrangement uses TRBV2 and TRBJ1-6; D is undetermined. Trimming pared 2 bases from V and 9 bases from J, leaving 8 bases between. The CDR3 spans 13 residues. Germline V gene sequence: CDR1 SNHLY, CDR2 FYNNEI.